The 18 T cell receptor beta chains given below trace back to one sample, sequenced in a study of cytomegalovirus exposure and HLA in healthy donors. Amplification used 60 Vbeta primers and 13 Jbeta primers. TCRdb's copy holds only in-frame clones and misses some; the assay was immunoSEQ multiplex PCR. The sample has some 130,000 clones, roughly 85% seen once. Material: PBMCs. These receptors all come from a man in his forties or fifties in good health and CMV-seropositive.

This clone was observed a handful of times. A read error may account for a junction end that differs from germline. The chain uses TRBV7-9 and TRBJ2-1; TRBD1 agrees at 7 bases. The CDR3 has 16 amino acids. The germline CDR1 and CDR2 sequences are SEHNR and FQNEAQ (reference sequence). CDR3 residues: CSSSLEGTAYTNEQFF. The CDR3 nucleotides are TGTTCCAGCAGCTTAGAGGGGACAGCATATACCAATGAGCAGTTCTTC.

The J gene is TRBJ1-5, the V gene TRBV6-5, with 8 bases that match TRBD1. The V and J ends lost 5 bases and 5 bases, in that order; junction bases with no gene match: 5. Germline values: CDR1 MNHEY, CDR2 SVGAGI. The length of the CDR3 is 14 residues. CDR3 DNA: TGTGCCAGCAGTAAAACGGACAGGGATCAGCCCCAGCATTTT. Protein sequence: CASSKTDRDQPQHF.

The genes are TRBV9 and TRBJ1-2; unclear D gene. The germline V gene has CDR1 SGDLS and CDR2 YYNGEE. The V end lost 7 bases, the J end lost 8 bases, and 12 bases lay between the germline ends. CDR3 size: 11 residues. DNA of the CDR3: TGTGCCAGCGAATCAGTTTGGGGCTACACCTTC. As protein: CASESVWGYTF.

The genes are TRBV30 and TRBJ1-4; 9 bases fit TRBD1. The CDR3 runs to 14 residues. In germline, CDR1 is GTSNPN, CDR2 SVGIG (reference sequence). V was clipped by 6 bases and J by 8 bases; unmatched bases: 10. The CDR3 spells CACVPDRGSEKLFF. CDR3 in DNA: TGTGCCTGTGTCCCGGACAGGGGATCCGAAAAACTGTTTTTT.

The chain uses TRBV7-9 and TRBJ2-1; D is perhaps TRBD2 (5 bases). The V gene's germline CDR1 is SEHNR and CDR2 FQNEAQ (reference sequence). Trimming pared 6 bases from V and 10 bases from J, leaving 16 bases between. There are 13 residues in the CDR3. The CDR3 is CASSPSSLREQFF. In DNA form, the CDR3 reads TGTGCCAGCAGTCCTTCTAGCCTGAGGGAGCAGTTCTTC.

The rearrangement joins TRBV27 to TRBJ2-1, with D perhaps TRBD2 (7 bases). Per the germline V gene, CDR1 is MNHEY and CDR2 is SMNVEV (reference sequence). The CDR3 totals 15 residues. Trimming took 4 bases from V and 6 from J, leaving 16 bases between them. DNA for the CDR3: TGTGCCAGCAGTTATTCTGGGGAGGGGGTCAATGAGCAGTTCTTC. Residues: CASSYSGEGVNEQFF.

The chain combines TRBV5-3 with TRBJ2-1, with 7 bases fitting TRBD2. TRBV5-3 is known as an ORF, though its function is uncertain. CDR3 size: 19 residues. Unmatched junction bases numbered 12, after V lost 0 bases and J lost 0 bases. The CDR3 spells CARSLDPSGAISSYNEQFF. The CDR3 nucleotides read TGTGCCAGAAGCTTGGACCCCAGCGGGGCTATTAGCTCCTACAATGAGCAGTTCTTC.

The rearrangement joins TRBV28 to TRBJ2-3; 8 bases align to TRBD2. The CDR3 totals 15 residues. With V trimmed by 5 bases and J by 0 bases, 4 bases remained unmatched. Germline CDR1 reads MDHEN; CDR2 reads SYDVKM. The CDR3 sequence is CASSTTSGSTDTQYF. The CDR3 nucleotides are TGTGCCAGCAGTACAACTAGCGGCAGCACAGATACGCAGTATTTT.

In regard to this clone: The junction shows a germline mismatch at one end, possibly a read error. This rearrangement joins TRBV7-9 to TRBJ1-6, with TRBD1 as a possible D gene (6 bases). The germline CDR1 and CDR2 sequences are SEHNR and FQNEAQ (reference sequence). This CDR3 comprises 12 residues. The DNA of the CDR3 is TGTTCCAGTGGACAGATGAATTCACCCCTCCACTTT. Protein sequence: CSSGQMNSPLHF.

The chain has TRBV5-1 and TRBJ1-1; 9 nucleotides align to TRBD1. The J segment lost 5 bases and the V segment lost 3 bases, leaving 8 bases of the junction unmatched. The CDR3 is made up of 15 amino acids. Per germline, CDR1 SGHRS and CDR2 YFSETQ. The CDR3 spells CASSSEGQGRTEAFF. The CDR3, as DNA: TGCGCCAGCAGCTCAGAAGGACAGGGGCGAACTGAAGCTTTCTTT.

V and J are TRBV28 and TRBJ1-2; D perhaps matches TRBD1 (6 bases). CDR1 and CDR2 from the germline V gene are MDHEN and SYDVKM. This CDR3 is 15 amino acids long. Deletions cut 3 bases from V and 2 bases from J, with 13 bases between. The CDR3 nucleotides read TGTGCCAGCAGTTTGGGGGGGCTGAGGAACTATGGCTACACCTTC. Amino acids: CASSLGGLRNYGYTF.

The chain recombines TRBV9 with TRBJ1-1; 8 bases are a match to TRBD1. Losses at the gene ends were 2 bases for V and 4 bases for J; bases not matched to a gene: 7. The CDR3 runs to 15 residues. CDR1 SGDLS and CDR2 YYNGEE come from the germline V gene. CDR3 sequence (DNA): TGTGCCAGCAGCGTGACAGGGGCACGTATCACTGAAGCTTTCTTT. Translation: CASSVTGARITEAFF.

The J gene is TRBJ2-5, the V gene TRBV5-1; 12 bases line up with TRBD1. Germline lookup yields CDR1 SGHRS and CDR2 YFSETQ. The CDR3 spans 17 residues. Trimming cost V 4 bases and J 4 bases; bases outside gene matches: 11. CDR3 residues: CASSLRDRGRVGETQYF. The CDR3 nucleotides read TGCGCCAGCAGCCTCCGGGACAGGGGGCGCGTGGGAGAGACCCAGTACTTC.

The chain uses TRBV19 and TRBJ2-7, with no clear D. The germline V gene has CDR1 LNHDA and CDR2 SQIVND (reference sequence). V lost 5 bases, J lost 0 bases, and 11 bases lay in between. There are 14 residues in the CDR3. The CDR3 reads CASSLTRSSYEQYF. The CDR3 DNA reads TGTGCCAGTAGTCTCACACGGAGCTCCTACGAGCAGTACTTC. The whole variable domain, remainder taken from reference TRBV19 and TRBJ2-7, is DGGITQSPKYLFRKEGQNVTLSCEQNLNHDAMYWYRQDPGQGLRLIYYSQIVNDFQKGDIAEGYSVSREKKESFPLTVTSAQKNPTAFYLCASSLTRSSYEQYFGPGTRLTVT.

The chain recombines TRBV7-6 with TRBJ2-5; D uncertain. This CDR3 spans 12 amino acids. V lost 4 bases to trimming and J lost 1 base, with 4 bases between them. From germline, CDR1 is SGHVS and CDR2 FNYEAQ. Here the CDR3 reads CASSSIQETQYF. The CDR3 bases are TGTGCCAGCAGCTCCATCCAAGAGACCCAGTACTTC.

The rearrangement links TRBV18 to TRBJ2-3; the match to TRBD1 covers 9 bases. V lost 2 bases, J lost 2 bases, and 5 bases stayed unmatched. This CDR3 is 16 amino acids long. From germline, CDR1 is KGHSH and CDR2 LQKENI. This CDR3 reads CASSPRTGVYTDTQYF. The CDR3 nucleotides are TGTGCCAGCTCACCAAGGACAGGGGTTTACACAGATACGCAGTATTTT.

The gene calls are TRBV30 and TRBJ2-3, with 7 positions matching TRBD1. Looked up from germline, CDR1 is GTSNPN and CDR2 is SVGIG (reference sequence). The CDR3 sequence is 12 residues long. V was clipped by 5 bases and J by 7 bases; unmatched bases: 6. The CDR3: CAWGTARHTQYF. CDR3 DNA sequence: TGTGCCTGGGGGACAGCACGGCATACGCAGTATTTT.

The rearrangement joins TRBV7-8 to TRBJ1-1; TRBD1 aligns across 8 bases. V lost 3 bases to trimming and J lost 1 base; unmatched junction nucleotides: 1. The germline V gene encodes CDR1 SGHVS and CDR2 FQNEAQ. The CDR3 loop spans 14 amino acids. CDR3: CASSLTGANTEAFF. The CDR3 nucleotides are TGTGCCAGCAGCTTGACAGGGGCGAACACTGAAGCTTTCTTT.